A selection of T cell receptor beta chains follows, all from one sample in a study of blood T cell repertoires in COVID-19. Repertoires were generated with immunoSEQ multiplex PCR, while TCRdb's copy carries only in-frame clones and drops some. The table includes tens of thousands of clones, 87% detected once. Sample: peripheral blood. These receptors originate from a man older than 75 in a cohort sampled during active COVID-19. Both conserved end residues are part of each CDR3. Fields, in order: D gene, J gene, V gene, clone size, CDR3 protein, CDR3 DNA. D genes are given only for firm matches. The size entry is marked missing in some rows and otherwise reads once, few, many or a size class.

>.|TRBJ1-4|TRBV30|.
CAWSVGQTLNEKLFF
TGTGCCTGGAGTGTAGGACAGACACTTAATGAAAAACTGTTTTTT
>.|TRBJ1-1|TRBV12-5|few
CASGMSREAFF
TGTGCTAGTGGGATGAGCCGTGAAGCTTTCTTT
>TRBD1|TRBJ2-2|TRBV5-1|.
CASSPTGTGDPGELFF
TGCGCCAGCAGCCCTACCGGGACAGGGGATCCCGGGGAGCTGTTTTTT
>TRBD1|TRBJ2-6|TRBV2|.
CASSGTGAYVLTF
TGTGCCAGCAGTGGGACAGGGGCTTACGTCCTGACTTTC
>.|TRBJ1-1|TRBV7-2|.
CASSLNRVTEAFF
TGTGCCAGCAGCTTGAACAGGGTCACTGAAGCTTTCTTT
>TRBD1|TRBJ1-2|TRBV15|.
CATSRDRDRGDGYTF
TGTGCCACCAGCAGAGATCGGGACAGGGGCGATGGCTACACCTTC
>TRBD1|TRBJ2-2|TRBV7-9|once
CASISGTGIVHTGELFF
TGTGCCAGCATCTCCGGGACAGGGATTGTCCACACCGGGGAGCTGTTTTTT
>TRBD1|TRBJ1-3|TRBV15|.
CATSRDSQGQKRNTIYF
TGTGCCACCAGCAGAGATTCTCAGGGACAGAAGAGAAACACCATATATTTT
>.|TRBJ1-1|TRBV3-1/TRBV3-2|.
CASSQEQGNTEAFF
TGTGCCAGCAGCCAAGAGCAGGGTAACACTGAAGCTTTCTTT
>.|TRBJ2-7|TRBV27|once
CASSSSYEQYF
TGTGCCAGCAGTTCTTCCTACGAGCAGTACTTC
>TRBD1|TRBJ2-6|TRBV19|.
CASSPGQGVAGANVLTF
TGTGCCAGTAGTCCGGGACAGGGGGTTGCTGGGGCCAACGTCCTGACTTTC
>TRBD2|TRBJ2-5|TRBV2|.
CASRGLAIETQYF
TGTGCCAGCAGGGGACTAGCGATTGAGACCCAGTACTTC
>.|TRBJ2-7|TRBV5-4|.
CASSSQGGSYEQYF
TGTGCCAGCAGTTCCCAGGGGGGATCTTACGAGCAGTACTTC
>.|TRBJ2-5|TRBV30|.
CAWSPGTLTATQYF
TGTGCCTGGAGTCCCGGGACATTGACCGCGACCCAGTACTTC
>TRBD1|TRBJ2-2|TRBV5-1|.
CASSPRQGTNTGELFF
TGCGCCAGCAGCCCTAGACAGGGCACAAACACCGGGGAGCTGTTTTTT
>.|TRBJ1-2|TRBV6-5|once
CASSRRETTNYGYTF
TGTGCCAGCTCTAGGAGGGAAACGACTAACTATGGCTACACCTTC
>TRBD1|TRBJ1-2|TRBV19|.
CASSTGTETNYGYTF
TGTGCCAGTAGTACGGGGACAGAGACTAACTATGGCTACACCTTC